The rows below give T cell receptor beta chains drawn from one sample of a study of CD8 T cells in Susac syndrome. TCRdb reprocessed the immunoSEQ multiplex PCR reads with MiXCR, giving one entry per CDR3 protein. The sample holds roughly 300,000 distinct CDR3 sequences, more than 75% seen once. The sample was CD8+ T cells from PBMCs. These receptors were obtained from a human donor with multiple sclerosis. CDR3s include the opening cysteine and the closing phenylalanine or tryptophan. A D gene is named only where the DNA matches it firmly. Clone size is not always given. Where it is, it says once, few, many or a class for expanded clones.

J | D | V | size | CDR3 | DNA
TRBJ2-7 | . | TRBV6-5 | . | CASSYDGIGDEQYF | TGTGCCAGCAGTTACGACGGGATTGGGGACGAGCAGTACTTC
TRBJ1-1 | . | TRBV28 | . | CASGLFWVAEAFF | TGTGCCAGCGGCTTATTTTGGGTGGCTGAAGCTTTCTTT
TRBJ2-1 | . | TRBV6-4 | . | CASSHKESSGQFF | TGTGCCAGCAGCCATAAGGAGAGCTCTGGGCAGTTCTTC
TRBJ2-4 | . | TRBV4-2 | . | CASSQRGEDSGNIQYF | TGTGCCAGCAGCCAAAGGGGAGAGGATTCCGGAAACATTCAGTACTTC
TRBJ2-5 | . | TRBV7-3 | . | CASSHPGPLWEYF | TGTGCCAGCAGTCATCCGGGGCCCCTTTGGGAGTACTTC
TRBJ2-2 | TRBD2 | TRBV6-1 | . | CASSGGLAANTGELFF | TGTGCCAGCAGCGGAGGTCTAGCGGCGAACACCGGGGAGCTGTTTTTT
TRBJ2-1 | TRBD2 | TRBV7-9 | . | CASIHQSAGGTYNEQFF | TGTGCCAGCATCCACCAGAGTGCGGGAGGAACCTACAATGAGCAGTTCTTC
TRBJ1-5 | . | TRBV27 | . | CASSLSEGMRPQHF | TGTGCCAGCAGTTTATCGGAGGGAATGCGGCCCCAGCATTTT
TRBJ2-7 | . | TRBV7-9 | . | CASSLGNSEQYF | TGTGCCAGCAGCTTAGGAAACAGCGAGCAGTACTTC
TRBJ2-1 | . | TRBV19 | . | CASSIVPSAVNNEQFF | TGTGCCAGTAGTATCGTCCCTAGCGCCGTTAACAATGAGCAGTTCTTC
TRBJ2-7 | TRBD1 | TRBV15 | . | CATSRDHTGQGSYEQYF | TGTGCCACCAGCAGAGACCATACGGGACAGGGGTCCTACGAGCAGTACTTC
TRBJ2-3 | TRBD2 | TRBV11-2 | . | CASSLGSLAGPVSTDTQYF | TGTGCCAGCAGCTTAGGGTCCCTAGCGGGGCCCGTAAGCACAGATACGCAGTATTTT
TRBJ1-1 | TRBD1 | TRBV5-5 | . | CASSLLSGQGSTEAFF | TGTGCCAGCAGCTTGTTATCGGGACAGGGTTCCACTGAAGCTTTCTTT
TRBJ1-6 | TRBD1 | TRBV28 | . | CASSFTPGQGGSYNSPLHF | TGTGCCAGCAGTTTTACGCCGGGACAGGGGGGCTCCTATAATTCACCCCTCCACTTT
TRBJ2-1 | . | TRBV2 | . | CASLLKNNEQFF | TGTGCCAGCCTACTAAAGAACAATGAGCAGTTCTTC
TRBJ2-3 | . | TRBV29-1 | . | CSADPGSTDTQYF | TGCAGCGCCGACCCGGGGAGCACAGATACGCAGTATTTT
TRBJ1-6 | . | TRBV2 | . | CASSVGTYNSPLHF | TGTGCCAGCAGTGTCGGTACCTATAATTCACCCCTCCACTTT
TRBJ2-2 | TRBD2 | TRBV7-6 | . | CASTLPEGSGASNTGELFF | TGTGCCAGCACCCTCCCCGAGGGTAGCGGGGCATCAAACACCGGGGAGCTGTTTTTT
TRBJ2-1 | TRBD1 | TRBV29-1 | . | CSVRDSYNEQFF | TGCAGCGTTCGGGACAGCTACAATGAGCAGTTCTTC
TRBJ2-1 | TRBD2 | TRBV24-1 | . | CATSETGGRNEQFF | TGTGCCACCAGTGAAACGGGAGGCCGCAATGAGCAGTTCTTC
TRBJ2-7 | . | TRBV19 | . | CASSIDRTYEQYF | TGTGCCAGTAGTATAGACCGAACCTACGAGCAGTACTTC
TRBJ2-1 | . | TRBV6-2/TRBV6-3 | . | CASSVRTRSYNEQFF | TGTGCCAGCAGCGTGCGGACCCGCTCCTACAATGAGCAGTTCTTC
TRBJ2-1 | . | TRBV5-1 | once | CASSLAPSSGHEQFF | TGCGCCAGCAGCTTAGCCCCTAGTAGCGGTCATGAGCAGTTCTTC
TRBJ1-3 | . | TRBV12-3/TRBV12-4 | . | CAQDTVSGNTIYF | TGTGCACAAGACACGGTCTCTGGAAACACCATATATTTT
TRBJ1-6 | . | TRBV28 | . | CASSFWARSEGSYNSPLHF | TGTGCCAGCAGTTTTTGGGCCAGGTCAGAGGGATCCTATAATTCACCCCTCCACTTT
TRBJ1-2 | . | TRBV19 | . | CASSARRTAGCTF | TGTGCCAGTAGTGCCCGACGGACAGCTGGCTGCACCTTC
TRBJ2-7 | . | TRBV12-5 | few | CASGDSSYEQYF | TGTGCTAGTGGAGACAGCTCCTACGAGCAGTACTTC
TRBJ1-1 | . | TRBV7-3 | . | CASSLTGLGTEAFF | TGTGCCAGCAGCCTTACAGGCCTGGGGACTGAAGCTTTCTTT
TRBJ2-5 | . | TRBV5-6 | few | CASSLLGPEETQYF | TGTGCCAGCAGCCTACTGGGACCCGAAGAGACCCAGTACTTC
TRBJ2-7 | . | TRBV10-3 | . | CAISDLTYYEQYF | TGTGCCATCAGTGACTTGACTTATTACGAGCAGTACTTC
TRBJ2-7 | . | TRBV30 | . | CAWIGCRHDPGEQYF | TGTGCCTGGATTGGGTGCAGGCACGACCCTGGAGAGCAGTACTTC
TRBJ2-1 | . | TRBV28 | . | CASRGGTGRGLSSYNEQFF | TGTGCCAGCAGAGGCGGTACGGGCAGGGGACTTAGCTCCTACAATGAGCAGTTCTTC
TRBJ2-1 | TRBD1 | TRBV6-1 | . | CASSPLTGGGEQFF | TGTGCCAGCAGCCCTCTTACAGGGGGCGGGGAGCAGTTCTTC
TRBJ2-1 | . | TRBV5-4 | . | CASSLGGSDQNYNEQFF | TGTGCCAGCAGCTTGGGGGGCTCGGACCAAAACTACAATGAGCAGTTCTTC
TRBJ2-1 | . | TRBV27 | . | CASSLGAIWSSGEQFF | TGTGCCAGCAGTCTCGGGGCGATCTGGTCCTCGGGTGAGCAGTTCTTC
TRBJ1-6 | . | TRBV4-1 | . | CASSPLNDSPLHF | TGCGCCAGCAGCCCCCTGAATGATTCACCCCTCCACTTT
TRBJ2-7 | . | TRBV30 | . | CALTPSPYEQYF | TGTGCCTTGACACCCTCCCCCTACGAGCAGTACTTC
TRBJ1-2 | . | TRBV7-3 | . | CASSLIGDGGYTF | TGTGCCAGCAGCTTAATCGGGGACGGTGGCTACACCTTC
TRBJ1-2 | . | TRBV7-9 | once | CASSFDDRRHYGYTF | TGTGCCAGCAGCTTTGATGACAGGAGGCACTATGGCTACACCTTC
TRBJ2-1 | . | TRBV12-3/TRBV12-4 | . | CASSLASGAGAAYNEQFF | TGTGCCAGCAGTTTAGCGTCGGGGGCGGGAGCGGCCTACAATGAGCAGTTCTTC
TRBJ2-7 | . | TRBV10-3 | . | CAISGVDIDYEQYF | TGTGCCATCTCGGGGGTCGATATCGACTACGAGCAGTACTTC
TRBJ1-4 | . | TRBV29-1 | . | CSVEADSATNEKLFF | TGCAGCGTTGAGGCAGATTCGGCAACTAATGAAAAACTGTTTTTT
TRBJ2-1 | TRBD2 | TRBV3-1 | . | CASGSRDYDNEQFF | TGTGCCAGCGGGTCCCGGGACTACGACAATGAGCAGTTCTTC
TRBJ1-1 | . | TRBV19 | . | CASTLHKNTEAFF | TGTGCCAGTACCCTGCACAAGAACACTGAAGCTTTCTTT
TRBJ2-5 | . | TRBV27 | . | CASTSGTGKSETQYF | TGTGCCAGCACCTCCGGGACTGGGAAATCGGAGACCCAGTACTTC
TRBJ1-5 | TRBD1 | TRBV10-3 | . | CAISHTGEGQPQHF | TGTGCCATCAGTCACACAGGGGAGGGTCAGCCCCAGCATTTT